This TCR beta chain originates from a study of T cell responses to AZD1222 COVID-19 vaccine (dated by TCRdb to the early 2020s). In terms of the full investigation: AZD1222 recipients whose second dose came at about 4 weeks and those whose second dose came at about 12 weeks were combined into one group, since spike-specific TCR depth and breadth did not differ between the two schedules. TCR sequencing covered over 230 trial participants: 207 given two doses of AZD1222 and 26 given two doses of MenACWY control vaccine. Trial participants were enrolled by age into subgroups of 18-55, 56-69 and 70-plus years, and around 150, 28 and 57 TCR-sequenced participants, respectively, were included in these subgroups. What the research found in general, with its limitations: After two AZD1222 doses, both the breadth and the depth of spike-specific TCRs were significantly higher than at day 0 and than in MenACWY recipients. Because no samples from the day 14 peak response were available, repertoires could be characterized only after the peak T cell response. In the small 56-69-year group, the increase in depth fell short of significance, most likely because of low power. CD4 TCRs associated with the vaccine covered the entire spike protein, and the dominant responses were in regions 160-218 and 743-854. Only 5 to 7 AZD1222 recipients were SARS-CoV-2 seropositive at baseline, limiting conclusions about previously exposed vaccinees. Participants were mostly white British and included more females than males, and it was suggested by the authors that clonal diversity may have been underestimated. Reportedly, almost half of the unique spike-specific TCRs recognized epitopes lying outside the regions that are mutated in the B.1.351 and B.1.1.7 variants.

The CDR3 regions of human TCRbeta chains were analyzed by immunosequencing. The paper's data handling went like this. Repertoire TCRs were checked for matches against a reference library of SARS-CoV-2-specific TCRs that had been generated using the MIRA antigen-specificity platform. Breadth was defined as the fraction of unique TCRs that were SARS-CoV-2-associated, and depth was defined as the fraction of total T cells that were SARS-CoV-2-associated. Each spike-specific TCR was assigned to its reactive spike region and to a CD4 or CD8 class using the MIRA data. Log10-transformed breadth and depth values were compared by one-way ANOVA with Sidak's multiple comparisons tests. What TCRdb holds here is the immuneACCESS table cut down to in-frame rearrangements. Part of the clones is not present; checked against another copy, under half of the missing clones reflect an unresolved V gene, and the others are unexplained. For V, J and clone size, that table is used; D and trimming come from the DNA. The sample table lists approximately 110,000 clones, 88% of them with a count of one. Of the sample, 3.5% to 4.5% is held by the ten largest clones.

The time point label, read with the paper, signifies: baseline before first vaccination. Vaccinee samples came from UK trials COV001 and COV002, including a single-blind randomized controlled phase 2/3 trial of AZD1222 (ChAdOx1 nCoV-19) in healthy adults. For TCRbeta chain sequencing, PBMC samples from trial participants were taken at day 0 and at day 28 after the second dose. The trim is 1 base for V and 4 bases for J, with a gap of 8 bases between the germline ends. CDR1 and CDR2 (KGHSH, LQKENI) derive from the germline V gene. Measured from the cysteine to the phenylalanine, the CDR3 is 14 residues long. CDR3 DNA is the only sequence kept; it has 42 bases, read in frame from the first base. On this clone: Its recognized antigen is unknown. Nothing much larger sits one base from this clone, and base qualities are not available.

The rearranged chain carries TRBV18 and TRBJ1-3; the D gene lacks a confident call. This sample comprised peripheral blood, obtained on day 0 of AZD1222 vaccination. This clonotype originated in an adult in good health. CDR3 protein: CASSPQGSGNTIYF. The sequence in DNA is TGTGCCAGCTCACCACAAGGCAGCGGAAACACCATATATTTT.